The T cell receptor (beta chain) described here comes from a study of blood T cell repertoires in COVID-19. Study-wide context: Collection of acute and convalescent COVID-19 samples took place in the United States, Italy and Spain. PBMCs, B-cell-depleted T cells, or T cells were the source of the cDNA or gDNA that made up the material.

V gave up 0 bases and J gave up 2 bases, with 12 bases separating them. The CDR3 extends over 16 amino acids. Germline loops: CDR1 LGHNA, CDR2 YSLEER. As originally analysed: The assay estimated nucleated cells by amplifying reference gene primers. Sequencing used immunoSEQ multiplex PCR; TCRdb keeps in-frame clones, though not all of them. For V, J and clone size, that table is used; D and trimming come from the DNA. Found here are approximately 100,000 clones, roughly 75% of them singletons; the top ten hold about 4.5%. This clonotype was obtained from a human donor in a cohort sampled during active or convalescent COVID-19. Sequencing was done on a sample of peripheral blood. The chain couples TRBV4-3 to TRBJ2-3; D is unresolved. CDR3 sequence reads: CASSQDHTRLTDTQYF. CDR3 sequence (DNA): TGCGCCAGCAGCCAAGATCATACCAGGCTCACAGATACGCAGTATTTT.